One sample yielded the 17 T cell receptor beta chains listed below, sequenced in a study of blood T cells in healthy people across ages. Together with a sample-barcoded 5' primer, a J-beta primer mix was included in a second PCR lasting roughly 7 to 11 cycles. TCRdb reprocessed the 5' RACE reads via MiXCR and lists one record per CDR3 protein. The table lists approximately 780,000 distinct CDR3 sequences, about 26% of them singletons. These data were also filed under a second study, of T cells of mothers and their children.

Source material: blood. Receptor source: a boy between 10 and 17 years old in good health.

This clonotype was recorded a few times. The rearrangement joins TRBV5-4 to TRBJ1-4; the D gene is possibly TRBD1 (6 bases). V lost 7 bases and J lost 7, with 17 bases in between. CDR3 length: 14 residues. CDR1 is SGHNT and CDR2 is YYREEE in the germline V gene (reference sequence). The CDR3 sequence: CASRVDSQSEKLFF. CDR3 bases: TGTGCCAGCCGAGTGGACAGTCAGAGTGAAAAACTGTTTTTT.

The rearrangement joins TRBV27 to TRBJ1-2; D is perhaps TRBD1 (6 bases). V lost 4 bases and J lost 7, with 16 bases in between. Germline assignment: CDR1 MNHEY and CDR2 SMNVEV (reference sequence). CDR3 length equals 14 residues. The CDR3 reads CASSSEYRDSGYTF. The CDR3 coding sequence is TGTGCCAGCAGTTCAGAATACAGGGATTCTGGCTACACCTTC.

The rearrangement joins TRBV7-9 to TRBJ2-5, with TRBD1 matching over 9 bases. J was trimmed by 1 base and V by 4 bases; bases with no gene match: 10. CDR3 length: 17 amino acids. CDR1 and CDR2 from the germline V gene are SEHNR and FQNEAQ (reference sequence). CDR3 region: CASSSGWDRDLQETQYF. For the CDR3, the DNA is TGTGCCAGCAGCTCTGGCTGGGACAGGGATCTCCAAGAGACCCAGTACTTC.

CDR3 region: CASSLRQGGNTIYF. The CDR3 nucleotides read TGTGCCAGCAGCTTGCGACAGGGGGGAAACACCATATATTTT. V gene TRBV9 combines with J gene TRBJ1-3, with 8 bases that match TRBD1. Trimming cost V 4 bases and J 4 bases; bases outside gene matches: 4. CDR1 SGDLS and CDR2 YYNGEE come from the germline V gene. This CDR3 has 14 residues.

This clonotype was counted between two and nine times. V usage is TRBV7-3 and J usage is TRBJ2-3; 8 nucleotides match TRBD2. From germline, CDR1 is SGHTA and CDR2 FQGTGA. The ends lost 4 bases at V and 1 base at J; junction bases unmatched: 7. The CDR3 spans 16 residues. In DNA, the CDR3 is TGTGCCAGCAGCTCCCATAGCGGGGTGGGCACAGATACGCAGTATTTT. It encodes CASSSHSGVGTDTQYF.

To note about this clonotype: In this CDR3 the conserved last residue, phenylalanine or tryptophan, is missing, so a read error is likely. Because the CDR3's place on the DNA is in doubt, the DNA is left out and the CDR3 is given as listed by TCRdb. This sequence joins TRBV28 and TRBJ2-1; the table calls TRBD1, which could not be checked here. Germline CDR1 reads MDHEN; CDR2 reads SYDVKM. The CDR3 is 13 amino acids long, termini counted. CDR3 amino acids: CASSLSGGAPFSI.

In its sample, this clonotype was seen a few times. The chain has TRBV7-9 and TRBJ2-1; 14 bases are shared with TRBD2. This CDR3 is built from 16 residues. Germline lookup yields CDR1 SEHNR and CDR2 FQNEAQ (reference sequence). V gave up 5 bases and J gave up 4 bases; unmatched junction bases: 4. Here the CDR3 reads CASSAGLAGVYNEQFF. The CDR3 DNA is TGTGCCAGCAGCGCGGGACTAGCGGGGGTATACAATGAGCAGTTCTTC.

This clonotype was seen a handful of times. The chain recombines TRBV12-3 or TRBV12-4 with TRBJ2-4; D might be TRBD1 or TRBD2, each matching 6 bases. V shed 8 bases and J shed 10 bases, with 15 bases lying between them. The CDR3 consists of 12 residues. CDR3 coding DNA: TGTGCCAGCGAGTTGGGGGGCGGAATTCAGTACTTC. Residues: CASELGGGIQYF.

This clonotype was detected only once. Written as DNA, the CDR3 is TGTGCCAGCAGTTTCGGCAGGATGAACTATGGCTACACCTTC. Its protein product is CASSFGRMNYGYTF. This chain uses TRBV12-3 or TRBV12-4 with TRBJ1-2; D is ambiguous. The CDR3 spans 14 residues. V was clipped by 3 bases and J by 2 bases, with 10 bases between them.

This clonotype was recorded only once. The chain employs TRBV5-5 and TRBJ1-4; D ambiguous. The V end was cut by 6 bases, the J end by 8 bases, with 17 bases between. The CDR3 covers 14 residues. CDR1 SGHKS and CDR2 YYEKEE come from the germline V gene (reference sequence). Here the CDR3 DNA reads TGTGCCAGCAATCCCGGGCCCAAAGGGGAAAAACTGTTTTTT. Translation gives CASNPGPKGEKLFF.

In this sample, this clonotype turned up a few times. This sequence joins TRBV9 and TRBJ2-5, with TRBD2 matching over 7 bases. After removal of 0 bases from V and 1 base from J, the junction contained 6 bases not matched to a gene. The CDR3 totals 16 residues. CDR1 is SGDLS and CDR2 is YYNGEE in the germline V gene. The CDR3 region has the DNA TGTGCCAGCAGCGTAGCTTTGGGGGGGAGCCAAGAGACCCAGTACTTC. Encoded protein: CASSVALGGSQETQYF.

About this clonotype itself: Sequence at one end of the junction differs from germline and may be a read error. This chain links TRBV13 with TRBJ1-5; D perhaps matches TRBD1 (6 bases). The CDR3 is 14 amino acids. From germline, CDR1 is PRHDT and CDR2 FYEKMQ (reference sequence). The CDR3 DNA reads TGTGCCAGCAGCGTAGGGGGGAAGCGCCAGCCCCAGCATTTT. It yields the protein CASSVGGKRQPQHF.

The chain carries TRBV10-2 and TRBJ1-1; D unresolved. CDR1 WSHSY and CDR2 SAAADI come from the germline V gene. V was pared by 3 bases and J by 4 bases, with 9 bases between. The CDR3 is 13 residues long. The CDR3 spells CASSDAGGTEAFF. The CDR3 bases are TGCGCCAGCAGTGACGCAGGAGGCACTGAAGCTTTCTTT.

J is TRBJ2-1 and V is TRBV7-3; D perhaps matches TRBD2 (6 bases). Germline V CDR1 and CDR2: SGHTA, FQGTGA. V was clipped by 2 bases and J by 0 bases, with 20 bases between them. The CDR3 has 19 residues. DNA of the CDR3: TGTGCCAGCAGCTTAGAGGGCCCCTTAGCGGAGAGCTCCTACAATGAGCAGTTCTTC. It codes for CASSLEGPLAESSYNEQFF.

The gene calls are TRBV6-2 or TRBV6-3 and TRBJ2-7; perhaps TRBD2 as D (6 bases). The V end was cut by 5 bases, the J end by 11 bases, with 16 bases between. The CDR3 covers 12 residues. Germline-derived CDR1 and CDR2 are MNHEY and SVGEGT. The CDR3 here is CASSRGTPGEYF. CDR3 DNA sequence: TGTGCCAGCAGTCGCGGGACTCCCGGGGAGTACTTC.

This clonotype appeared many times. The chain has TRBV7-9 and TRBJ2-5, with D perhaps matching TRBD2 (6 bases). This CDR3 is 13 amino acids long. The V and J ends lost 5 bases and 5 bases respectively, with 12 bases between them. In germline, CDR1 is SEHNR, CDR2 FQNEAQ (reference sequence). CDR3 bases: TGTGCCAGCAGCCCAACGGGGAGGGAGACCCAGTACTTC. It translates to CASSPTGRETQYF.

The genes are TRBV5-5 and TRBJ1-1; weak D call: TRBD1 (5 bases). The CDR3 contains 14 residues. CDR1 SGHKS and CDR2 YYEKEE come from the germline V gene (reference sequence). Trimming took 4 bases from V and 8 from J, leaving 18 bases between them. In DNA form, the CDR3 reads TGTGCCAGCAGCCCGGGGGGGGGACGAGAAGAAGCTTTCTTT. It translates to CASSPGGGREEAFF.